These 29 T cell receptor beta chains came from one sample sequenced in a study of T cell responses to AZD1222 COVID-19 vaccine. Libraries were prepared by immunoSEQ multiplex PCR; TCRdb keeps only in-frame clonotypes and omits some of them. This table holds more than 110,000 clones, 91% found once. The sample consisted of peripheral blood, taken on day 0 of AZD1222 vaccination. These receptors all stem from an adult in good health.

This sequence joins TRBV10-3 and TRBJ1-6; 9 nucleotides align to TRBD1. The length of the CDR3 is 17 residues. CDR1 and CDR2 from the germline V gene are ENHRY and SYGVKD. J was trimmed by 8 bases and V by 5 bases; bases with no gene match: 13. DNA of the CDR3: TGTGCCATCAGTCCCTGGGGACAGGGAGCCGGTGATTCACCCCTCCACTTT. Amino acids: CAISPWGQGAGDSPLHF.

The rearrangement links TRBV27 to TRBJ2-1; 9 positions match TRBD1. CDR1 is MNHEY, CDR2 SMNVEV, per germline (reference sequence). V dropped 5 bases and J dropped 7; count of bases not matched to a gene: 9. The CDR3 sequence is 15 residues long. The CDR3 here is CASSLGTGRVNEQFF. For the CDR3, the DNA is TGTGCCAGCAGTCTCGGGACAGGGAGGGTAAATGAGCAGTTCTTC.

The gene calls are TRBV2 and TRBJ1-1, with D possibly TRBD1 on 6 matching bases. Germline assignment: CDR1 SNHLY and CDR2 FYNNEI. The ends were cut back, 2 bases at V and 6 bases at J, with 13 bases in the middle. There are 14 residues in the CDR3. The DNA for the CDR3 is TGTGCCAGCAGTGAATTGGACAGTATTGCTGAAGCTTTCTTT. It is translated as CASSELDSIAEAFF.

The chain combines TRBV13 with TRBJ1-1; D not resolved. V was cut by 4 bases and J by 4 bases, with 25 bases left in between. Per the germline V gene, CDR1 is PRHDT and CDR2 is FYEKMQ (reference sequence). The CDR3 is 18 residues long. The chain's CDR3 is CASSSYWLRRVAGTEAFF. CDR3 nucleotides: TGTGCCAGCAGCTCCTACTGGCTAAGGAGGGTAGCGGGCACTGAAGCTTTCTTT.

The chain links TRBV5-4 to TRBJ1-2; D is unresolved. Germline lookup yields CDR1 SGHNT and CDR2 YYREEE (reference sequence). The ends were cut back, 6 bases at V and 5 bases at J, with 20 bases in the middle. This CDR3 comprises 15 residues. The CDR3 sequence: CASTLRERMRYGYTF. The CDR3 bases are TGTGCCAGCACCCTGAGGGAGAGGATGAGATATGGCTACACCTTC. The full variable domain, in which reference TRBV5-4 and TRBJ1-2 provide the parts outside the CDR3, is ETGVTQSPTHLIKTRGQQVTLRCSSQSGHNTVSWYQQALGQGPQFIFQYYREEENGRGNFPPRFSGLQFPNYSSELNVNALELDDSALYLCASTLRERMRYGYTFGSGTRLTVV.

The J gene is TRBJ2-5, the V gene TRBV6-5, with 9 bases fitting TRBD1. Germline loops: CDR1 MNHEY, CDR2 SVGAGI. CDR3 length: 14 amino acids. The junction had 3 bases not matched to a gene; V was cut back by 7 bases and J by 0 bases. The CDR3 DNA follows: TGTGCCAGCACCGGGACAGGGAACCAAGAGACCCAGTACTTC. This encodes CASTGTGNQETQYF.

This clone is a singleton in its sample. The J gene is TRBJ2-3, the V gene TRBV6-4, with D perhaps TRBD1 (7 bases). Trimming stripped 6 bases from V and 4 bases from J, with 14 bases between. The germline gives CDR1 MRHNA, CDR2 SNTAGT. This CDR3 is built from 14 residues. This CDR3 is CASSPGGGADTQYF. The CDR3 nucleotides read TGTGCCAGCAGCCCCGGAGGGGGCGCAGATACGCAGTATTTT.

CDR3 region: CASSPQWSGAEAFF. The CDR3 region has the DNA TGTGCCAGCTCACCACAATGGTCAGGGGCTGAAGCTTTCTTT. The V call is TRBV18, the J call TRBJ1-1, with a tentative D call TRBD1 (6 bases). In germline, CDR1 is KGHSH, CDR2 LQKENI. The CDR3 runs 14 residues. Trimming removed 1 base from V and 6 bases from J, with 12 bases in between.

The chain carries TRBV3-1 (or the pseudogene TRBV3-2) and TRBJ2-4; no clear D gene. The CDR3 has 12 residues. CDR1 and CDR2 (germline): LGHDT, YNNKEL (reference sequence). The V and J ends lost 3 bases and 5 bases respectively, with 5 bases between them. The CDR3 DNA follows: TGTGCCAGCAGCCAGTGGGAAAACATTCAGTACTTC. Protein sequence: CASSQWENIQYF.

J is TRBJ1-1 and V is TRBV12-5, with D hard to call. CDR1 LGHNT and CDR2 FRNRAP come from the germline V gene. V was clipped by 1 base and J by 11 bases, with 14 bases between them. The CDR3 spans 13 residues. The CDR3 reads CASGLEGGVAAFF. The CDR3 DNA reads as TGTGCTAGTGGTTTGGAGGGCGGGGTAGCGGCTTTCTTT. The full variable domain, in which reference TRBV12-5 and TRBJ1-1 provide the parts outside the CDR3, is DARVTQTPRHKVTEMGQEVTMRCQPILGHNTVFWYRQTMMQGLELLAYFRNRAPLDDSGMPKDRFSAEMPDATLATLKIQPSEPRDSAVYFCASGLEGGVAAFFGQGTRLTVV.

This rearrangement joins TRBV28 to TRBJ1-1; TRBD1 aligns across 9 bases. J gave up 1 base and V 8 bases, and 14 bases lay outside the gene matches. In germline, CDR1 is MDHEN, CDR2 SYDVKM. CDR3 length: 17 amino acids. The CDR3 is CASRNRGLGRENTEAFF. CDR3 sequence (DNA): TGTGCCAGCCGCAACAGGGGGCTCGGAAGAGAGAACACTGAAGCTTTCTTT. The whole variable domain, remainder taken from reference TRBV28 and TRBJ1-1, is DVKVTQSSRYLVKRTGEKVFLECVQDMDHENMFWYRQDPGLGLRLIYFSYDVKMKEKGDIPEGYSVSREKKERFSLILESASTNQTSMYLCASRNRGLGRENTEAFFGQGTRLTVV.

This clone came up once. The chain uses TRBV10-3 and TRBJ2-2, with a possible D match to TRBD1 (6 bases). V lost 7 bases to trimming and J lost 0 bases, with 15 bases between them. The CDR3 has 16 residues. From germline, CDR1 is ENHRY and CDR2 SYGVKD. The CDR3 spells CAIKQLPGANTGELFF. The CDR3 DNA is TGTGCCATCAAACAACTACCAGGGGCGAACACCGGGGAGCTGTTTTTT.

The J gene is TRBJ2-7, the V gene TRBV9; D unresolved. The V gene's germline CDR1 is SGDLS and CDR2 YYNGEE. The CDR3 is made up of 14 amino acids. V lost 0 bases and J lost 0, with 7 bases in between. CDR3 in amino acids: CASSVARHSYEQYF. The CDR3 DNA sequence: TGTGCCAGCAGCGTAGCTCGGCACTCCTACGAGCAGTACTTC. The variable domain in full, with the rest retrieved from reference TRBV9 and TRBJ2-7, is DSGVTQTPKHLITATGQRVTLRCSPRSGDLSVYWYQQSLDQGLQFLIQYYNGEERAKGNILERFSAQQFPDLHSELNLSSLELGDSALYFCASSVARHSYEQYFGPGTRLTVT.

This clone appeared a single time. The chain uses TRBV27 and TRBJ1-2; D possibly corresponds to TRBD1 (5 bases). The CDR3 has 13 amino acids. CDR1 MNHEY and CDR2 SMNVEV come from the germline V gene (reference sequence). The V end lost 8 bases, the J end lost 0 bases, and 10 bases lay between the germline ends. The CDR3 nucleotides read TGTGCCAGCTCCGGGGGAGCTAACTATGGCTACACCTTC. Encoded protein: CASSGGANYGYTF.

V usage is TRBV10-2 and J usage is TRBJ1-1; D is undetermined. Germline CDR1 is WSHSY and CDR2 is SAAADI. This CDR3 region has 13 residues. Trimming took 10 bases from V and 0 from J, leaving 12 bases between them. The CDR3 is CATLQALNTEAFF. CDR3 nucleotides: TGCGCCACCCTCCAAGCCCTGAACACTGAAGCTTTCTTT.

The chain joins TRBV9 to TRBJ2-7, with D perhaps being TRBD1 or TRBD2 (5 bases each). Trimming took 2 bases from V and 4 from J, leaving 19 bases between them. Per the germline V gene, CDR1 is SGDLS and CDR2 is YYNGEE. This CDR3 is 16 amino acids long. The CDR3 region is CASSVSRDGGLYEQYF. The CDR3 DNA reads TGTGCCAGCAGCGTGAGCCGGGACGGAGGCCTTTACGAGCAGTACTTC.

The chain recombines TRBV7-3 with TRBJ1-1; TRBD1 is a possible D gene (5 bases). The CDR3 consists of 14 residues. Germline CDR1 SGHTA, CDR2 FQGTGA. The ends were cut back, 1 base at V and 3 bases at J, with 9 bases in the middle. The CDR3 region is CASSLRGRDTEAFF. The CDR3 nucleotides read TGTGCCAGCAGCTTAAGGGGCAGGGACACTGAAGCTTTCTTT.

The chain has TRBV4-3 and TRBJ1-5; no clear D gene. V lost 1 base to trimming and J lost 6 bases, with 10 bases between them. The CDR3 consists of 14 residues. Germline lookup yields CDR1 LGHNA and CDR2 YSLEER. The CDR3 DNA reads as TGCGCCAGCAGCCAAGCGAGGTTAAGTCAGCCCCAGCATTTT. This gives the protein CASSQARLSQPQHF.

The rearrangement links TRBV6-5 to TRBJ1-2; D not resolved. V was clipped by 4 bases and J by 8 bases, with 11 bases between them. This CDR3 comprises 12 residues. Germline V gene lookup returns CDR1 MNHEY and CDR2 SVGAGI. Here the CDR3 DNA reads TGTGCCAGCAGTTTGAAGGGTTGGGGCTACACCTTC. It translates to CASSLKGWGYTF.

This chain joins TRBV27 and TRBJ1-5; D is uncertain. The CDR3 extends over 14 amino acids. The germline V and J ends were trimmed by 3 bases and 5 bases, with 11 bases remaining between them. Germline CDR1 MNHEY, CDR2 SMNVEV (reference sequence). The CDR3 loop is CASSFRGYDQPQHF. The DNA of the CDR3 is TGTGCCAGCAGTTTTCGAGGGTACGATCAGCCCCAGCATTTT.

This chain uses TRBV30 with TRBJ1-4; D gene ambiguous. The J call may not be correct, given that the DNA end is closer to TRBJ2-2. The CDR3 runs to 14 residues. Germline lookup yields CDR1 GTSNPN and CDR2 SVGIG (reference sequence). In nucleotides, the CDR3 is TGTGCCTGGAGCACGACCCTCTCAGCCTTGGAGCTGTTTTTT. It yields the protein CAWSTTLSALELFF.

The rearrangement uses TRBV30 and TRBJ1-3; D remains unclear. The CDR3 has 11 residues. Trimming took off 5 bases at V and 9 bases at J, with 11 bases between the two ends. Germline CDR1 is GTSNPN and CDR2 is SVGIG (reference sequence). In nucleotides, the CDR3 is TGTGCCTGGGACGCGGGAGGCACCATATATTTT. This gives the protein CAWDAGGTIYF.

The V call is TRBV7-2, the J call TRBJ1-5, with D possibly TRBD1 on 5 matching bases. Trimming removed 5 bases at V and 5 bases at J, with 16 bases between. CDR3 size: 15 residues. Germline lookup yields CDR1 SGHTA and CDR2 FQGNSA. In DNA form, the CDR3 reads TGTGCCAGCAGCCCCTCCGGGACGGGCGATCAGCCCCAGCATTTT. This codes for CASSPSGTGDQPQHF.

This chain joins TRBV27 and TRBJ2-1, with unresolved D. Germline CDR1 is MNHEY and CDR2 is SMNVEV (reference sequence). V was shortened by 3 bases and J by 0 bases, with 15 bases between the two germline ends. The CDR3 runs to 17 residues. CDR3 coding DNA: TGTGCCAGCAGTTTGTTCATTGGTAGGGCCTCCTACAATGAGCAGTTCTTC. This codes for CASSLFIGRASYNEQFF.

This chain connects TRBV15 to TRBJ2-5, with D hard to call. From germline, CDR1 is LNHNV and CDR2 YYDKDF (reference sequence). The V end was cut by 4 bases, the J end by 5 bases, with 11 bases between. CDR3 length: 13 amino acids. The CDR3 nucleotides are TGTGCCACCAGCAAACTGGCGAGGGAGACCCAGTACTTC. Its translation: CATSKLARETQYF.

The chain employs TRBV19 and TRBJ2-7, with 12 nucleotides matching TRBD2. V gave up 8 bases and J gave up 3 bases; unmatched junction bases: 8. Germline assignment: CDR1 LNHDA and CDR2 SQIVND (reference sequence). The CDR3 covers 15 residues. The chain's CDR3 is CASGIPGLAGYEQYF. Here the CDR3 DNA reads TGTGCCAGTGGAATCCCGGGACTAGCGGGCTACGAGCAGTACTTC.

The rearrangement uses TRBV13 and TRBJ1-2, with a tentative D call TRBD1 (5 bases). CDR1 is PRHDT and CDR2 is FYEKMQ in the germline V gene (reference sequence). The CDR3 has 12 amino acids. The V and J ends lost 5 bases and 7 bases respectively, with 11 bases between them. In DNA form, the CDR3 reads TGTGCCAGCAGCCGGGGGGAGGGTGGCTACACCTTC. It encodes CASSRGEGGYTF.

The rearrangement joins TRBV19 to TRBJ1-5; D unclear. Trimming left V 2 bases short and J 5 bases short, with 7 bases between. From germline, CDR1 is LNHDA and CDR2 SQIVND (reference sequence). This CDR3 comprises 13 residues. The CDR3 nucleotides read TGTGCCAGTAGTATACTCTACGATCAGCCCCAGCATTTT. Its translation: CASSILYDQPQHF.

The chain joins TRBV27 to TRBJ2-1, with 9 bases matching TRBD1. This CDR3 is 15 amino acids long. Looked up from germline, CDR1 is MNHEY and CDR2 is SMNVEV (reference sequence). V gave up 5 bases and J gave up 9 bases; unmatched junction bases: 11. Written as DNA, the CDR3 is TGTGCCAGCAGTGTCACCGTAACGACAGGGGGTGAGCAGTTCTTC. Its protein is CASSVTVTTGGEQFF.